Listed here are 9 T cell receptor beta chains from one sample, sequenced in a study of technical replicates of blood from several donors. TCRdb's table, derived via immunoSEQ multiplex PCR, lists solely in-frame clones and lacks some. Of about 84,000 clones in the sample, around 97% were seen once. The sequencing input was T cells isolated from PBMCs. These receptors all come from a human donor in good health.

The chain is built from TRBV28 and TRBJ2-1; 10 bases line up with TRBD2. CDR1 MDHEN and CDR2 SYDVKM come from the germline V gene. Losses at the gene ends were 6 bases for V and 3 bases for J; bases not matched to a gene: 5. The CDR3 extends over 15 amino acids. The chain's CDR3 is CASRRLAGLYNEQFF. The CDR3, as DNA: TGTGCCAGCAGAAGACTAGCGGGTCTCTACAATGAGCAGTTCTTC.

V gene TRBV11-3 combines with J gene TRBJ1-4; no firm D call. Germline CDR1 SGHNT, CDR2 YENEEA. The germline V and J ends were trimmed by 5 bases and 7 bases, with 11 bases remaining between them. This CDR3 contains 13 residues. The CDR3 DNA reads as TGTGCCAGCAGCCCCAATAACGGTGAAAAACTGTTTTTT. Translating it yields CASSPNNGEKLFF.

The rearrangement links TRBV29-1 to TRBJ2-1; D may be TRBD2 (5 bases). Germline CDR1 is SQVTM and CDR2 is ANQGSEA. CDR3 length: 14 amino acids. V was shortened by 5 bases and J by 5 bases, with 16 bases between the two germline ends. CDR3 nucleotide sequence: TGCAGCGTTAAGGGAGTTTTTGGTAACAATGAGCAGTTCTTC. Protein: CSVKGVFGNNEQFF.

The genes are TRBV5-1 and TRBJ2-3, with D tentatively TRBD1 (5 bases). V was cut by 1 base and J by 0 bases, with 9 bases left in between. The CDR3 is made up of 15 amino acids. CDR1 is SGHRS, CDR2 YFSETQ, per germline. Written as DNA, the CDR3 is TGCGCCAGCAGCTTGCAAGGGGCTAGCACAGATACGCAGTATTTT. Translation gives CASSLQGASTDTQYF. The whole variable domain, remainder taken from reference TRBV5-1 and TRBJ2-3, is KAGVTQTPRYLIKTRGQQVTLSCSPISGHRSVSWYQQTPGQGLQFLFEYFSETQRNKGNFPGRFSGRQFSNSRSEMNVSTLELGDSALYLCASSLQGASTDTQYFGPGTRLTVL.

This chain links TRBV5-1 with TRBJ2-7; TRBD2 is a possible D gene (5 bases). V lost 6 bases to trimming and J lost 6 bases, with 19 bases between them. Germline assignment: CDR1 SGHRS and CDR2 YFSETQ. The CDR3 spans 14 residues. CDR3 sequence reads: CASTRRRDSIEQYF. The DNA of the CDR3 is TGCGCCAGCACCAGAAGACGGGATTCTATCGAGCAGTACTTC.

This chain joins TRBV2 and TRBJ1-5; TRBD1 agrees at 10 bases. The V segment lost 6 bases and the J segment 10 bases; nucleotides outside the gene matches: 12. The CDR3 covers 15 residues. The germline V gene has CDR1 SNHLY and CDR2 FYNNEI. CDR3 nucleotides: TGTGCCAGCAGAGTCCGGGACAGGGGAGAAATTCCCCAGCATTTT. The encoded protein is CASRVRDRGEIPQHF. Combining the CDR3 with reference TRBV2 and TRBJ1-5 gives the whole variable domain EPEVTQTPSHQVTQMGQEVILRCVPISNHLYFYWYRQILGQKVEFLVSFYNNEISEKSEIFDDQFSVERPDGSNFTLKIRSTKLEDSAMYFCASRVRDRGEIPQHFGDGTRLSIL.

The rearrangement links TRBV11-2 to TRBJ1-1; tentatively, D is TRBD1 (5 bases). V lost 1 base and J lost 0, with 15 bases in between. Germline-derived CDR1 and CDR2 are SGHAT and FQNNGV. The CDR3 spans 17 residues. CDR3 coding DNA: TGTGCCAGCAGCTTAGGCGGGACGGCGATCCTGAACACTGAAGCTTTCTTT. Encoded protein: CASSLGGTAILNTEAFF.

This rearrangement joins TRBV7-3 to TRBJ1-4; 9 bases align to TRBD1. CDR3 length: 17 residues. With V trimmed by 4 bases and J by 3 bases, 9 bases remained unmatched. The germline V gene encodes CDR1 SGHTA and CDR2 FQGTGA. The CDR3 here is CASSSQQGARANEKLFF. The DNA of the CDR3 is TGTGCCAGCAGCTCCCAACAGGGGGCGAGGGCTAATGAAAAACTGTTTTTT.

The chain uses TRBV23-1 and TRBJ1-4; D is ambiguous. TRBV23-1 counts as an open reading frame of uncertain function. With 0 bases removed from V and 5 bases from J, the gap between germline ends came to 7 bases. The CDR3 runs to 14 residues. The CDR3 is CASSQSGGNEKLFF. DNA for the CDR3: TGCGCCAGCAGTCAATCGGGCGGGAATGAAAAACTGTTTTTT.